These 22 T cell receptor beta chains came from one sample sequenced in a study of tumor-infiltrating lymphocytes in primary liver carcinoma. Blood RNA came from unsorted whole blood; germline DNA was also extracted. Synthesis of TCR beta cDNA was carried out from about 540 ng total RNA with a constant-region primer. Investigators got TCR beta libraries out of three nested multiplex PCR rounds, done with slightly modified ARM-PCR. The two initial PCR rounds, 9 to 11 cycles each, used TRBV1-TRBV30 forward and C-beta reverse primers. TCRdb fed the multiplex PCR reads into MiXCR, producing one record per CDR3 protein. The data hold 330,000 or so distinct CDR3 sequences, with approximately 64% observed a single time. Specimen: peripheral blood. These receptors were taken from a man in his forties with primary liver carcinoma and hepatitis B virus infection.

The rearrangement uses TRBV7-2 and TRBJ1-6; 10 nucleotides align to TRBD1. Germline values: CDR1 SGHTA, CDR2 FQGNSA. This CDR3 has 16 residues. Trimming at V came to 3 bases and at J to 7 bases, leaving 6 bases not matched to a gene. The CDR3 DNA reads as TGTGCCAGCAGCTTCTCTAAGGGACAGGGGAATTCACCCCTCCACTTT. Residues: CASSFSKGQGNSPLHF.

On this clonotype: A read error may be the cause here, since a much bigger clone is one base away. The genes are TRBV29-1 and TRBJ2-1, with TRBD2 matching over 8 bases. The CDR3 consists of 14 residues. The V and J ends lost 4 bases and 8 bases, in that order; junction bases with no gene match: 10. Germline V CDR1 and CDR2: SQVTM, ANQGSEA. CDR3 region: CSVVASGSYYEQFF. CDR3 in DNA: TGCAGCGTTGTCGCTAGCGGGTCTTACTATGAGCAGTTCTTC.

On this clonotype: The germline gene is not matched at one end of the junction; a read error may be the cause. The chain employs TRBV11-2 and TRBJ2-1, with 12 bases aligning to TRBD2. From germline, CDR1 is SGHAT and CDR2 FQNNGV. The CDR3 runs 16 residues. DNA of the CDR3: TGTACCAGCAGCGCCTGGACTAGCGGGAATAGGGATCAGCAGTTCTTC. Its translation: CTSSAWTSGNRDQQFF.

This clonotype was detected a few times. V gene TRBV30 combines with J gene TRBJ1-3; D is unresolved. The CDR3 totals 14 residues. The V gene's germline CDR1 is GTSNPN and CDR2 SVGIG (reference sequence). Trimming removed 2 bases at V and 0 bases at J, with 8 bases between. CDR3 protein: CAWSPGISGNTIYF. Written as DNA, the CDR3 is TGTGCCTGGAGTCCCGGGATCTCTGGAAACACCATATATTTT.

On this clonotype itself: Germline and junction disagree at one end, which may indicate a read error. The CDR3 loop reads CNVEGNVYGQFF. The CDR3 bases are TGCAACGTTGAAGGGAACGTTTATGGGCAGTTCTTC. This chain uses TRBV29-1 with TRBJ2-1, with no clear D. The CDR3 consists of 12 residues. Germline V CDR1 and CDR2: SQVTM, ANQGSEA.

This chain joins TRBV5-4 and TRBJ2-1, with D uncertain. CDR1 is SGHNT and CDR2 is YYREEE in the germline V gene (reference sequence). Deletions cut 4 bases from V and 10 bases from J, with 15 bases between. CDR3 size: 13 residues. CDR3 residues: CASSVGPIDEQFF. The DNA of the CDR3 is TGTGCCAGCAGCGTCGGGCCTATCGACGAGCAGTTCTTC.

Comment on this clonotype: A read error is possible here, since a much larger clone lies one base away. The V gene is TRBV6-1, the J gene TRBJ1-6; 10 nucleotides agree with TRBD1. This CDR3 has 16 residues. In germline, CDR1 is MNHNS, CDR2 SASEGT. The CDR3 DNA follows: TGTGTCAGCAATCGGATCAGGGACAGGGGTAATTCACCCCTCCACTTT. Its translation: CVSNRIRDRGNSPLHF.

There are many counts of this clonotype. V gene TRBV10-2 combines with J gene TRBJ2-7, with D perhaps matching TRBD2 (6 bases). CDR3 length equals 12 residues. Trimming cost V 6 bases and J 3 bases, with 9 bases left between them. CDR1 and CDR2 from the germline V gene are WSHSY and SAAADI. The CDR3 nucleotides are TGCGCCAGCAGCGGGGACTTCTACGAGCAGTACTTC. Protein: CASSGDFYEQYF.

As for this clonotype: This is likely a read error, given that the CDR3 carries no conserved phenylalanine or tryptophan at its end. It is unclear where the CDR3 begins or ends on the DNA, so no DNA is shown, and the CDR3 is as TCRdb lists it. The chain carries TRBV11-2 and TRBJ2-1. Counting both end residues, the CDR3 totals 11 amino acids. CDR1 is SGHAT, CDR2 FQNNGV, per germline. The CDR3: CASSLEVQHFS.

For this clonotype: Given a much more abundant clone one base away, this may be a read error. The chain has TRBV12-3 or TRBV12-4 and TRBJ2-2; D gene ambiguous. This CDR3 is built from 15 residues. CDR3 in DNA: TGTGCCAGCAGTTTGGCAGCCACGAAGACCGGGGAGCTGTTTTTT. The encoded protein is CASSLAATKTGELFF.

The CDR3 protein is CASSFGPTDTQYF. The CDR3 DNA reads TGTGCCAGCAGCTTTGGGCCGACAGATACGCAGTATTTT. The rearrangement joins TRBV7-9 to TRBJ2-3; D gene uncertain. This CDR3 spans 13 amino acids. Germline V gene data show CDR1 as SEHNR and CDR2 as FQNEAQ (reference sequence). V lost 3 bases to trimming and J lost 3 bases, with 7 bases between them.

This clonotype has at least ten counts. The junction does not match germline at one end; this may be a read error. This chain uses TRBV11-2 with TRBJ2-1, with 7 bases lining up with TRBD2. CDR3 size: 16 residues. CDR1 and CDR2 from the germline V gene are SGHAT and FQNNGV. The CDR3 coding sequence is TGTGCCAGCAGCCCCCGTGGGAGGGAGATCTACAATAAGCAGTTCTTC. Encoded protein: CASSPRGREIYNKQFF.

In its sample, this clonotype was seen once. The CDR3 nucleotides read TGTGCCAGCAGTGAATCGGGAAGGGGTGGCTACACCTTC. Protein: CASSESGRGGYTF. The chain combines TRBV6-1 with TRBJ1-2, with a weak D call TRBD1 (5 bases). The CDR3 is 13 amino acids. V dropped 2 bases and J dropped 7 bases, with 11 bases sitting between them. Germline V CDR1 and CDR2: MNHNS, SASEGT.

Note on this clonotype: A single base separates this from a much larger clone, so it may be a read error. The chain carries TRBV12-3 or TRBV12-4 and TRBJ1-5; 10 bases are shared with TRBD1. Germline trimming cut 6 bases from V and 11 bases from J; bases unmatched to any gene: 7. This CDR3 is built from 13 residues. The CDR3 DNA reads TGTGCCAGCAGCGGACAGGGGGGACAGTCCCAGCATTTT. The encoded protein is CASSGQGGQSQHF.

This clonotype was detected once. The chain employs TRBV19 and TRBJ2-5; 11 bases line up with TRBD2. The J segment lost 4 bases and the V segment lost 4 bases, leaving 5 bases of the junction unmatched. Germline V lookup: CDR1 LNHDA, CDR2 SQIVND (reference sequence). The CDR3 length is 15 residues. Here the CDR3 reads CASSNGLAGGETQYF. The CDR3 DNA reads as TGTGCCAGTAGTAACGGGCTAGCGGGAGGAGAGACCCAGTACTTC.

About this clonotype itself: One end of the junction is discordant with germline, which a read error may explain. The chain employs TRBV11-2 and TRBJ1-6; TRBD1 matches at 7 bases. In germline, CDR1 is SGHAT, CDR2 FQNNGV. The length of the CDR3 is 16 residues. The CDR3 DNA is TGTGCCAGCAGCTCGAACGCCGGGACAGCGAATTCACCCCTCAACTTT. Residues: CASSSNAGTANSPLNF.

Details on this clonotype: Because it lacks the conserved phenylalanine or tryptophan at the end, this CDR3 is likely a read error. The rearrangement uses TRBV11-3 and TRBJ1-1; D ambiguous. Germline V CDR1 and CDR2: SGHNT, YENEEA. The CDR3 has 13 residues. The CDR3 DNA reads as TGTGCCGGCAGCTTAGGCTGGGACACTGAAGCTTTCATT. Residues: CAGSLGWDTEAFI.

Points on this clonotype: Its ends do not fully match the called genes, so a read error is possible. The rearrangement links TRBV20-1 to TRBJ2-1; tentatively, D is TRBD1 (6 bases). Germline V lookup: CDR1 DFQATT, CDR2 SNEGSKA (reference sequence). The CDR3 has 16 amino acids. The CDR3 is CSARGGRKSSYNEQLF. CDR3 bases: TGCAGTGCTAGAGGGGGGCGTAAGAGCTCCTACAATGAGCAGTTATTC.

This clonotype has more than one count but fewer than ten. The gene calls are TRBV14 and TRBJ2-1, with TRBD1 matching 9 bases. V trimming: 0 bases; J trimming: 4 bases; junction bases outside the gene matches: 7. The germline CDR1 and CDR2 sequences are SGHDN and FVKESK. CDR3 length: 17 residues. CDR3 protein: CASSQEGQGTGYNEQFF. The DNA for the CDR3 is TGTGCCAGCAGCCAAGAGGGTCAGGGGACAGGGTACAATGAGCAGTTCTTC. The variable domain in full, with the rest retrieved from reference TRBV14 and TRBJ2-1, is EAGVTQFPSHSVIEKGQTVTLRCDPISGHDNLYWYRRVMGKEIKFLLHFVKESKQDESGMPNNRFLAERTGGTYSTLKVQPAELEDSGVYFCASSQEGQGTGYNEQFFGPGTRLTVL.

In this sample, this clonotype turned up many times. This chain uses TRBV11-2 with TRBJ2-7, with 8 nucleotides matching TRBD1. V was pared by 3 bases and J by 2 bases, with 6 bases of the junction left unmatched. Per germline, CDR1 SGHAT and CDR2 FQNNGV. The CDR3 sequence is 15 residues long. The CDR3 DNA sequence: TGTGCCAGCAGCTTCGGACAGGGTGGGACCTACGAGCAGTACTTC. This sequence encodes CASSFGQGGTYEQYF.

Turning to this clonotype: The germline gene is not matched at one end of the junction; a read error may be the cause. This sequence joins TRBV5-6 and TRBJ2-3; D is tentatively TRBD1 or TRBD2 (6 bases each). This CDR3 comprises 15 residues. Germline V gene data show CDR1 as SGHDT and CDR2 as YYEEEE. CDR3 residues: CASSRDKGGTDTKYF. The DNA for the CDR3 is TGTGCTAGCAGCAGGGACAAGGGGGGAACAGATACGAAGTATTTT.

This clonotype was counted a few times. The chain recombines TRBV6-1 with TRBJ2-1, with 7 positions matching TRBD2. The CDR3 runs to 16 residues. J was trimmed by 7 bases and V by 6 bases; bases with no gene match: 15. From germline, CDR1 is MNHNS and CDR2 SASEGT. CDR3 amino acids: CASRKVGRASGNEQFF. The CDR3 region has the DNA TGTGCCAGCAGGAAAGTAGGGAGGGCCTCGGGTAATGAGCAGTTCTTC.